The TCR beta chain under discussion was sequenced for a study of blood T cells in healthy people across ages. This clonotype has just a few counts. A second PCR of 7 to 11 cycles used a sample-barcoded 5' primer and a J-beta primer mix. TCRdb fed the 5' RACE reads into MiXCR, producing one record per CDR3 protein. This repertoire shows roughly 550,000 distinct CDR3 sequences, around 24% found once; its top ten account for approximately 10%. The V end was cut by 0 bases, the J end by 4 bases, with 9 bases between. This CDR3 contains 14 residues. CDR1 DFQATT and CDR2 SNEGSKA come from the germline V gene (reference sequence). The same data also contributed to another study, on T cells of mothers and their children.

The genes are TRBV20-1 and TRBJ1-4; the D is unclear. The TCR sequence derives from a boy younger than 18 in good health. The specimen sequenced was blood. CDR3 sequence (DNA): TGCAGTGCTAGAGAAGAAGACTATAATGAAAAACTGTTTTTT. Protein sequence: CSAREEDYNEKLFF.